Below are 9 T cell receptor beta chains sequenced from a single sample in a study of T cell repertoires in cytomegalovirus infection. Each CDR3 protein is one row after TCRdb ran MiXCR on the reads. The data show just under 550,000 distinct CDR3 sequences, about 25% seen once. The sample taken for sequencing was PBMCs. All receptors derive from a human donor in good health (CMV status not recorded). Some clones in this sample may be carry-over from other donors' samples.

The rearrangement uses TRBV24-1 and TRBJ2-1, with 16 bases identical to TRBD2. Losses at the gene ends were 4 bases for V and 16 bases for J; bases not matched to a gene: 3. The CDR3 is made up of 13 amino acids. In germline, CDR1 is KGHDR, CDR2 SFDVKD. The CDR3 coding sequence is TGTGCCACCAGTGAGGGACTAGCGGGAGGGACTTTCTTC. It encodes CATSEGLAGGTFF.

The chain has TRBV28 and TRBJ1-1; D is undetermined. The CDR3 spans 12 residues. V lost 6 bases, J lost 10 bases, and 15 bases lay in between. In germline, CDR1 is MDHEN, CDR2 SYDVKM. This CDR3 reads CASREPGPVAFF. CDR3 DNA sequence: TGTGCCAGCAGAGAACCGGGCCCCGTAGCTTTCTTT. Full variable domain (missing parts from reference TRBV28 and TRBJ1-1): DVKVTQSSRYLVKRTGEKVFLECVQDMDHENMFWYRQDPGLGLRLIYFSYDVKMKEKGDIPEGYSVSREKKERFSLILESASTNQTSMYLCASREPGPVAFFGQGTRLTVV.

The rearrangement joins TRBV7-9 to TRBJ2-1, with D possibly TRBD2 on 6 matching bases. The germline V gene encodes CDR1 SEHNR and CDR2 FQNEAQ (reference sequence). Between the trimmed V and J ends, which lost 5 bases and 9 bases, there was a span of 23 bases. The CDR3 is 16 residues long. CDR3 nucleotides: TGTGCCAGCAGCCCCGTAGAGGGGACTGACTTCAGTGAGCAGTTCTTC. It translates to CASSPVEGTDFSEQFF.

The chain employs TRBV10-3 and TRBJ2-3; D remains ambiguous. The ends were cut back, 2 bases at V and 6 bases at J, with 6 bases in the middle. CDR1 and CDR2 from the germline V gene are ENHRY and SYGVKD. CDR3 size: 12 residues. The CDR3 reads CAISENGDTQYF. The CDR3 nucleotides read TGTGCCATCAGTGAGAATGGGGATACGCAGTATTTT.

As to this clonotype: Just one base apart from a much larger clone, this may be a read error. The chain carries TRBV7-6 and TRBJ2-1, with D tentatively TRBD2 (6 bases). This CDR3 contains 16 residues. Trimming left V 4 bases short and J 9 bases short, with 22 bases between. Per the germline V gene, CDR1 is SGHVS and CDR2 is FNYEAQ. CDR3 sequence (DNA): TGTGCCAGCAGCTCAGGGACTTTCCTTTCCATCGGTGAGCAGTTCTTC. Translation: CASSSGTFLSIGEQFF.

J is TRBJ1-1 and V is TRBV29-1; 9 bases map to TRBD1. There are 15 residues in the CDR3. J gave up 5 bases and V 7 bases, and 14 bases lay outside the gene matches. Germline lookup yields CDR1 SQVTM and CDR2 ANQGSEA. The CDR3 coding sequence is TGCAGCGGCCGTACGACAGGGGGAAGGGGAACTGAAGCTTTCTTT. Encoded protein: CSGRTTGGRGTEAFF.

This clonotype was seen a handful of times. This rearrangement joins TRBV7-9 to TRBJ2-7; the match to TRBD2 covers 11 bases. The CDR3 consists of 15 residues. Trimming cost V 6 bases and J 1 base; bases outside gene matches: 5. Germline CDR1 is SEHNR and CDR2 is FQNEAQ (reference sequence). CDR3 region: CASRPGTSGSYEQYF. The CDR3 DNA follows: TGTGCCAGCAGACCCGGGACTAGCGGTTCCTACGAGCAGTACTTC.

The genes are TRBV24-1 and TRBJ1-1, with a weak D call TRBD1 (5 bases). The ends were cut back, 5 bases at V and 1 base at J, with 10 bases in the middle. The CDR3 has 14 amino acids. Germline V gene lookup returns CDR1 KGHDR and CDR2 SFDVKD. CDR3 loop: CATSGGTSNTEAFF. For the CDR3, the DNA is TGTGCCACCAGTGGGGGCACCTCGAACACTGAAGCTTTCTTT.

The V call is TRBV5-6, the J call TRBJ2-7; possibly TRBD1 for D (5 bases). The length of the CDR3 is 15 residues. CDR1 SGHDT and CDR2 YYEEEE come from the germline V gene. V dropped 4 bases and J dropped 7 bases, with 21 bases sitting between them. As DNA, the CDR3 is TGTGCCAGCAGCCCCGGTTTCCAGGGCGCTGAGGAGCAGTACTTC. It translates to CASSPGFQGAEEQYF.